This T cell receptor beta chain is drawn from a study of blood T cell repertoires in COVID-19. Background on the study: COVID-19 samples from acute and convalescent phases originated in the United States, Italy and Spain. PBMCs, B-cell-depleted T cells, or T cells provided the cDNA or gDNA that made up the material.

Original processing methods: Amplification of reference gene primers provided the estimated nucleated cell counts. The assay was immunoSEQ multiplex PCR, and TCRdb's table has in-frame clones only and misses some. V, J and clone size reflect that table, while D and trimming were determined from the DNA. The sample has tens of thousands of clones, about nine tenths seen once. The trim removed 3 bases at V and 3 bases at J, leaving 5 bases unmatched. The germline V gene has CDR1 MNHNS and CDR2 SASEGT. CDR3 length equals 16 residues. The V and J genes are TRBV6-1 and TRBJ2-5; 12 bases are a match to TRBD2. The sequenced sample was peripheral blood. This TCR was recovered from a woman in her thirties or forties with active COVID-19. The CDR3 loop reads CASSEIASGGEETQYF. In nucleotides, the CDR3 is TGTGCCAGCAGTGAGATAGCTAGCGGGGGGGAAGAGACCCAGTACTTC.